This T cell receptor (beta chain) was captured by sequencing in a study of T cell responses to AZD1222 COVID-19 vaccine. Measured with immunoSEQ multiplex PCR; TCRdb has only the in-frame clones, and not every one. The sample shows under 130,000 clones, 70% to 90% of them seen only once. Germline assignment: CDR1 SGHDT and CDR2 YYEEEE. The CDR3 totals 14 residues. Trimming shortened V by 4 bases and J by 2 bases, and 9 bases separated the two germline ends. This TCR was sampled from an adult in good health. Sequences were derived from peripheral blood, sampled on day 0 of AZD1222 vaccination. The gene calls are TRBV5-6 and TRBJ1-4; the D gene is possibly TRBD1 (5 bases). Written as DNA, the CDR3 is TGTGCCAGCAGCCGGGACGGGACTAATGAAAAACTGTTTTTT. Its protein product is CASSRDGTNEKLFF. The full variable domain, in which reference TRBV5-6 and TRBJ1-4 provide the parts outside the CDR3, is DAGVTQSPTHLIKTRGQQVTLRCSPKSGHDTVSWYQQALGQGPQFIFQYYEEEERQRGNFPDRFSGHQFPNYSSELNVNALLLGDSALYLCASSRDGTNEKLFFGSGTQLSVL.